This TCR beta chain originates from a study of blood T cell repertoires in COVID-19. Libraries were prepared by immunoSEQ multiplex PCR; TCRdb keeps only in-frame clonotypes and omits some of them. The table lists approximately 220,000 clones, just under 85% of them singletons. Germline CDR1 and CDR2: LNHDA and SQIVND (reference sequence). V gave up 9 bases and J gave up 1 base; unmatched junction bases: 17. This CDR3 is built from 18 residues. Cohorts were based on clinical histories the participants reported. Sequencing used PBMCs or T cells enriched from blood (not recorded which). This TCR was sampled from a woman aged 40 to 50 with acute COVID-19. The chain combines TRBV19 with TRBJ1-3; 8 bases map to TRBD1. CDR3 nucleotide sequence: TGTGCCAGCACAGAAAGTTGGACAGGGAGGTTATCTGGAAACACCATATATTTT. Amino acid sequence: CASTESWTGRLSGNTIYF.